This T cell receptor (beta chain) derives from a study of blood T cell repertoires in COVID-19. The wider study: The samples span acute and convalescent COVID-19 from the United States, Italy and Spain.

The V end was cut by 7 bases, the J end by 8 bases, with 17 bases between. The CDR3 has 14 amino acids. Germline CDR1 is MDHEN and CDR2 is SYDVKM. Some clones are missing from TCRdb's copy, which holds only in-frame ones; the method was immunoSEQ multiplex PCR. The sample shows 170,000 or so clones, approximately 87% of them seen only once. The rearrangement links TRBV28 to TRBJ1-4; D might be TRBD1 (6 bases). What was sequenced was peripheral blood. The clonotype originates from a woman aged 70-85 years with COVID-19, enrolled during active disease. CDR3 in amino acids: CASTTTGSAEKLFF. The CDR3 DNA sequence: TGTGCCAGCACTACCACAGGGAGCGCAGAAAAACTGTTTTTT.